The rows below give T cell receptor beta chains drawn from one sample of a study of cytomegalovirus exposure and HLA in healthy donors. Generated by immunoSEQ multiplex PCR, the TCRdb table keeps only in-frame clones and is missing some. The sample carries approximately 110,000 clones, 65% to 80% recorded once. Sequenced input: PBMCs. All receptors derive from a woman in her thirties or forties in good health and CMV-seropositive. Both conserved end residues are part of each CDR3. A D gene is named only where the DNA matches it firmly. The size entry is marked missing in some rows and otherwise reads once, few, many or a size class.

>TRBJ1-2|13|.|.|TRBV27
CASSLTGPYGYTF
TGTGCCAGCAGCTTGACAGGCCCCTATGGCTACACCTTC
>TRBJ2-5|14|once|TRBD1|TRBV19
CATSGQGAWETQYF
TGTGCCACCTCGGGACAGGGGGCATGGGAGACCCAGTACTTC
>TRBJ1-1|15|.|.|TRBV4-2
CASSQDGGSGTEAFF
TGTGCCAGCAGCCAAGACGGGGGAAGTGGGACTGAAGCTTTCTTT
>TRBJ2-1|16|.|TRBD2|TRBV7-2
CASSLAGGRAYIEQFF
TGTGCCAGCAGCTTAGCGGGCGGGAGGGCCTATATTGAGCAGTTCTTC
>TRBJ2-7|14|.|.|TRBV5-4
CASSLPGSSYEQYF
TGTGCCAGCAGCTTGCCGGGAAGCTCCTACGAGCAGTACTTC
>TRBJ2-7|14|.|.|TRBV5-6
CASSFLERAVEQYF
TGTGCCAGCAGCTTTCTTGAGAGGGCTGTCGAGCAGTACTTC
>TRBJ2-5|18|.|TRBD2|TRBV28
CASSSGTSGRALVETQYF
TGTGCCAGCAGTTCGGGGACTAGCGGGAGGGCCCTTGTGGAGACCCAGTACTTC
>TRBJ2-5|15|.|.|TRBV28
CASSLGGAGEETQYF
TGTGCCAGCAGTTTAGGTGGGGCAGGAGAAGAGACCCAGTACTTC
>TRBJ2-7|15|.|.|TRBV4-1
CASSPRGGPDYEQYF
TGCGCCAGCAGCCCCCGCGGAGGGCCGGACTACGAGCAGTACTTC
>TRBJ1-2|13|.|TRBD1|TRBV25-1
CASSRTGRGGYTF
TGTGCCAGCAGTAGGACAGGGAGGGGTGGCTACACCTTC
>TRBJ2-6|17|once|TRBD2|TRBV28
CASSGLAGFSGANVLTF
TGTGCCAGCAGCGGACTAGCGGGTTTCTCTGGGGCCAACGTCCTGACTTTC
>TRBJ2-7|13|.|TRBD1|TRBV7-2
CASTQTGSYEQYF
TGTGCCAGCACCCAGACAGGGAGCTACGAGCAGTACTTC
>TRBJ1-1|13|once|TRBD1|TRBV6-1
CASSRDRVTEAFF
TGTGCCAGCAGCCGGGACAGGGTAACTGAAGCTTTCTTT
>TRBJ2-1|15|few|TRBD2|TRBV6-1
CASSEREGSYNEQFF
TGTGCCAGCAGTGAGCGGGAGGGCTCCTACAATGAGCAGTTCTTC
>TRBJ2-3|14|few|.|TRBV2
CASRRAQSTDTQYF
TGTGCCAGCAGGAGGGCACAGAGCACAGATACGCAGTATTTT
>TRBJ2-3|18|few|TRBD2|TRBV28
CASSALAGGAVLTDTQYF
TGTGCCAGCAGCGCTCTAGCGGGAGGCGCGGTATTAACAGATACGCAGTATTTT
>TRBJ1-2|14|few|TRBD1|TRBV30
CAWSRDRTLRGYTF
TGTGCCTGGAGCCGGGACAGGACCTTAAGAGGCTACACCTTC
>TRBJ1-4|21|few|.|TRBV12-1
CASSRIGSPEPLTATNEKLFF
TGTGCCAGCAGCCGAATCGGGAGCCCGGAACCACTTACTGCAACTAATGAAAAACTGTTTTTT
>TRBJ2-1|15|.|.|TRBV9
CASSVEGTGFNEQFF
TGTGCCAGCAGCGTAGAGGGAACAGGGTTCAATGAGCAGTTCTTC
>TRBJ2-5|15|.|.|TRBV5-1
CASSFLGGVQETQYF
TGCGCCAGCAGCTTTTTGGGGGGAGTTCAAGAGACCCAGTACTTC
>TRBJ2-1|11|.|.|TRBV20-1
CSATGYNEQFF
TGCAGTGCCACAGGGTACAATGAGCAGTTCTTC
>TRBJ2-1|16|.|TRBD2|TRBV6-6
CASTVTSGRVYNEQFF
TGTGCCAGCACCGTGACTAGCGGCCGGGTCTACAATGAGCAGTTCTTC
>TRBJ1-2|15|.|TRBD1|TRBV6-1
CASSSLTGGDHGYTF
TGTGCCAGCAGTTCCTTGACAGGGGGGGATCATGGCTACACCTTC
>TRBJ2-7|12|.|.|TRBV7-9
CSSSFWRGEQYF
TGTTCCAGCAGCTTCTGGAGGGGCGAGCAGTACTTC